This T cell receptor (beta chain) was found in a study of cytomegalovirus exposure and HLA in healthy donors (TCRdb year 2017). The study in broad terms: According to an earlier analysis of a few hundred of the donors, about 180 million T cells yielded 95 million to 140 million unique TCR beta sequences and around 280 Gb of sequence data. An early release covering some 640 HLA-typed donors comprised about 300 gigabases of sequencing data and roughly 85 million unique TCR sequences. Among the approximately 420 genotyped donors, around 79% belonged to the genetic ancestry cluster associated with self-reported Caucasian donors. The study was designed to test whether signatures of past pathogen exposure could be identified by cataloging public T cell receptors. The T cell repertoires of about 700 subjects were profiled by immunosequencing and related to cytomegalovirus serostatus. Besides the first cohort of hundreds of subjects, a separate validation cohort made up of about 120 different subjects was used. To predict cytomegalovirus infection status, the study combined high-throughput TCR immunosequencing, statistical association of individual TCRs with disease status, and machine learning. In a later analysis, previously published TCR beta repertoires from 600 to 850 donors were re-analyzed and high-resolution HLA genotyping was added so that TCR occurrence patterns could be studied. Rather than drawing on any new phenotypic data, the later analysis identified candidate immune exposures from TCR beta sequences and the way those sequences occurred across donors. An earlier analysis of some 600 of the donors applied high-throughput TCR beta sequencing to assess whether each TCR beta V gene segment acted as functional or pseudogenic. Alongside the repertoire data, information on donor age, sex, ethnicity and CMV serostatus was compiled. A later genetic analysis took genome-wide SNP genotypes for 398 of the 666 donors and used that subset as a discovery cohort. Every repertoire in the discovery cohort had been generated on one and the same sequencing platform. HLA typing covered class I and class II loci at four-digit resolution. Typing coverage varied by locus: about 629-640 donors for A, B, C, DRB1 and DQB1; approximately 500 for DQA1; over 600 for DPA1; approximately 450 for DPB1. Four or five DR-DQ haplotypes were treated as single units for association and clustering because of strong linkage in the cohort. Across some 400 genotyped donors of the cohort, an average of roughly 200,000 unique TCR beta nucleotide sequences per donor were sequenced, and 15% to 20% of those sequences were non-productive. Beyond this particular receptor, the publication reports: In vitro tests confirmed that a few of the cytomegalovirus-associated TCR beta chains recognize cytomegalovirus antigens. A cluster of highly shared sequence variants was judged likely to represent a technical artifact of the sequencing pipeline. According to a later analysis, most CMV-associated TCR beta chains appeared to be HLA-restricted, and the HLA associations seemed to be driven largely by CMV exposure. In this cohort, only TCR beta chains were sequenced, and detectable features were limited by the absence of alpha or paired-chain data. A later analysis reported that several top co-occurrence clusters appeared linked to parvovirus B19, influenza, CMV and Epstein-Barr virus. In the study, about 150 TCR beta chains were listed as associated with cytomegalovirus. Assigning TCR associations to individual alleles was difficult when HLA alleles, especially DR and DQ, strongly co-occurred. V-gene and J-gene trimming of TCR beta chains was associated with a missense DCLRE1C variant in a later genetic analysis, and the association was replicated in an independent cohort. An earlier analysis of around 540 of the donors showed that most TCR beta V segments appeared in productive rearrangements either about 87% or about 30% of the time, which broadly matched IMGT annotations. A further reported finding was that TCR beta sequences accurately predicted the HLA-A and HLA-B alleles for most subjects in the first cohort. Presence/absence analyses assumed roughly uniform sequencing depth across donors, an assumption that may not hold. In a later analysis, HLA-associated TCR beta chains were found to be more clonally expanded and to have lower generation probabilities than equally common non-associated chains. Most TCR sequences were seen in very few donors, while some public TCRs were found in many individuals. A later analysis associated about 18,000 TCR beta sequences with specific HLA alleles at a false discovery rate of 0.05. For the cohort, immune exposure information was limited to CMV serostatus. Because HLA typing was missing for some donors at each locus, association tests included only the typed subset. Some IMGT-functional V segments, including TRBV6-2 and TRBV6-3, could not be distinguished by the 87-base-pair reads and were therefore excluded. The classifier was reported to diagnose cytomegalovirus status with high specificity and sensitivity in both the original cohort and the validation cohort. Approximately 16 rarely observed V segments, including chromosome 9 orphons, were excluded from the earlier analysis of 550 to 700 of the donors because counts were too low. In a later analysis, TCR association rates were found to vary across HLA loci, with the most associated TCRs seen for DRB1 alleles and the fewest for HLA-C alleles. Compared with the approximately 720-donor mean, donors in an Asian-associated ancestry cluster had fewer N-insertions in productive TCRs, according to a later genetic analysis. Correlated functional status among segregating V segments might be attributable to linkage disequilibrium, but an unknown experimental factor could not be ruled out. The authors suggested that the approach could potentially be generalized to other disease states and immunological phenotypes.

Of note for this clone: The clone's antigen remains unknown. No much larger clone is present one base from it, and per-base qualities are unavailable.

The library was produced with the immunoSEQ multiplex PCR assay. The multiplex PCR relied on a mix of 60 forward primers for TCR Vbeta segments and 13 reverse primers for TCR Jbeta segments. The CDR3 region of rearranged TCR beta genes was amplified from genomic DNA with a multiplex PCR assay. On the Illumina HiSeq System, the amplified TCR beta libraries were sequenced as 87-base-pair reads. On the authors' methods: In a later analysis, roughly 80 million unique TCR beta chains were counted across the roughly 610 repertoires, and roughly 11 million of these chains were shared by at least two donors. To remove PCR and sequencing errors, raw reads were error-corrected and collapsed into unique sequences using a nearest-neighbor algorithm that merged closely related sequences. V, D and J gene segments were assigned by aligning CDR3 sequences to IMGT reference sequences. Each retained sequence needed at least a six-nucleotide match to both a V gene segment and a J gene segment. A rearrangement counted as productive if the CDR3 had no stop codons and remained in frame with V and J, and every other rearrangement counted as non-productive. Following IMGT convention, CDR3 was defined as the stretch from the second conserved V-encoded cysteine to the conserved J-encoded phenylalanine. The earlier analysis of some 540 of the donors excluded any sequence lacking an unambiguous match to a single V gene segment. An earlier analysis of some 500 of the donors classified V segments as functional when productive rearrangements were above 56.7% and as segregating when the standard deviation between donors was above 5%. A statistical classification framework was built to diagnose cytomegalovirus status from the catalog of TCR beta chain sequences. V and J gene assignment, in a later analysis, came from comparing TCR nucleotide sequences with IMGT/GENE-DB human TR gene sequences. Using the TCRdist pipeline, a later analysis assigned CDR3 sequences along with most-parsimonious VDJ recombination scenarios. In a later analysis, every TCR beta chain was defined by the combination of its CDR3 amino acid sequence and its V-gene family, and reads without a unique V-gene family were dropped. As a way to deal with suspected cross-contamination and a sequencing artifact, a later analysis dropped over 550 nucleotide sequences that were highly shared and had low generation probability. In a later analysis, a clonal expansion index for each public chain was calculated from normalized within-repertoire ranks of inferred template counts. In a later analysis, generation probabilities were computed using a VDJ recombination model fitted to out-of-frame rearrangements, and the results were checked against IGoR. A later analysis scored TCR-TCR, TCR-HLA and TCR-CMV co-occurrence with hypergeometric tests, applying a repertoire-size bias correction to TCR pairs. False discovery rates were estimated in a later analysis by permuting HLA or CMV assignments 20 times. In a later analysis, co-occurring TCRs were grouped using DBSCAN, with TCRdist sequence similarity added in when clustering inside HLA-allele-positive subsets. Repertoires with fewer than 30,000 or more than 120,000 public chains were left out of co-occurrence clustering, as were about 5 repertoires with anomalous nucleotide sharing. As stored in TCRdb, this immuneACCESS dataset retains in-frame rearrangements with V and J assigned. A fraction of the clones does not appear; measured against another copy, unresolved V genes explain less than half of the discrepancy, and the remainder lacks a known reason. V, J and clone size reflect that table, while D and trimming were determined from the DNA. Across this sample there are roughly 120,000 clones, with approximately 83% seen only once. The ten largest clones add up to around 2% of the sample.

Spanning cysteine to phenylalanine, the CDR3 consists of 15 amino acids. Only the CDR3 DNA is retained, 45 bases long and in frame from the first base. Deletion took 6 bases off V and 5 bases off J, with a span of 17 bases between the germline ends. The CDR1 and CDR2 encoded by the germline V gene (reference sequence) are MNHNY and SVGAGI. The cohort was made up of around 720 healthy bone marrow donors. Cohort members were all nominally healthy when sampled, although unrecorded immune exposures were likely present. The donor tested CMV seronegative and was one of the 352 seronegative cohort members. A peripheral blood sample was collected from each donor, and TCR beta sequencing was performed on peripheral blood mononuclear cells. Genomic DNA was extracted from the blood cell samples with the Qiagen DNeasy Blood Extraction Kit.

The chain joins TRBV6-6 to TRBJ1-5; a tentative D match to TRBD1 spans 6 bases. The sequence derives from a man aged 40-55 years in good health and CMV-seronegative. Sequenced input: PBMCs. The CDR3 protein: CASRPDRLVDQPQHF. In nucleotide form, the sequence is TGTGCCAGCAGACCTGACAGGCTAGTGGATCAGCCCCAGCATTTT.